This entry describes one T cell receptor (beta chain). The antigen this receptor binds is unknown. Base qualities are not provided; no much larger clone lies one nucleotide away. CDR1 KGHDR and CDR2 SFDVKD were looked up in the germline V gene. Between the V and J ends, shortened by 3 bases and 7 bases respectively, the junction contains 11 bases. The CDR3 starts with the cysteine, ends with the phenylalanine, and has 13 residues. The CDR3 DNA has 39 bases and is translated from base 1. This entry belongs to a study of control samples from healthy donors and cancer patients (dated by TCRdb to 2018 to 2020). The library was generated by the immunoSEQ multiplex PCR assay. The table comes from immuneACCESS by way of TCRdb, which keeps in-frame sequences with V and J called. Part of the clones is missing from these tables; in studies checked, under half for an unresolved V gene and the rest for unknown reasons. The sample yields under 130,000 clones; roughly 89% were counted once. Of the sample, 15% to 20% is held by the ten largest clones.

The sequence is built from TRBV24-1 and TRBJ1-2; possibly the D gene is TRBD1, per 5 matching bases. This sequence originates from a man aged 60 to 75 with lung cancer. What was sequenced was PBMCs. In nucleotides, the sequence is TGTGCCACCAGTGATCGGACAAGCGCTGGCTACACCTTC. This yields the protein CATSDRTSAGYTF.